Given below is one TCR beta chain in context. The V and J ends lost 4 bases and 6 bases respectively, with 16 bases between them. Germline V CDR1 and CDR2: SEHNR, FQNEAQ (reference sequence). CDR3 length: 14 residues. Clones were sequenced by immunoSEQ multiplex PCR, and TCRdb holds only the in-frame ones, with some missing. The data show fewer than 300,000 clones, with almost 85% seen just once and about an eighth held by the top ten. This specimen belongs to a study of control samples from healthy donors and cancer patients. This TCR was recovered from an older woman with lung cancer. What was sequenced was PBMCs. The chain is built from TRBV7-9 and TRBJ2-7; possible D gene TRBD2, 5 bases. The CDR3 reads CASSWAEMLAEQYF. In nucleotides, the CDR3 is TGTGCCAGCAGCTGGGCGGAGATGCTAGCCGAGCAGTACTTC.